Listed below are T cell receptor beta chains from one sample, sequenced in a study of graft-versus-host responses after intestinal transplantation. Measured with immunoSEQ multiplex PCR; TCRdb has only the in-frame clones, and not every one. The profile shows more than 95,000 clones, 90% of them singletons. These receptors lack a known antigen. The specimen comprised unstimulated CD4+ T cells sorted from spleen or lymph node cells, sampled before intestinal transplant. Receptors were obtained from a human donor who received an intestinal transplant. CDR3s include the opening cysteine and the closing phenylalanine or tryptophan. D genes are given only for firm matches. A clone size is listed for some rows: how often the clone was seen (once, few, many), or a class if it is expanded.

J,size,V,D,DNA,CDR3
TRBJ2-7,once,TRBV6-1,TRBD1,TGTGCCAGCAGTGAGGTCAGGGGGCATGAAGAGCAGTACTTC,CASSEVRGHEEQYF
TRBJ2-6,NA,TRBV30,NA,TGTGCCTGGACTACGACTGGGGCCAACGTCCTGACTTTC,CAWTTTGANVLTF
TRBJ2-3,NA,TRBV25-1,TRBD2,TGTGCCAGCAGTGAATTTAAGGCGGGGGGGCTGACAGATACGCAGTATTTT,CASSEFKAGGLTDTQYF
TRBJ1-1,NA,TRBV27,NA,TGTGCCAGCAGTTCTAACAGGGTTAGCACTGAAGCTTTCTTT,CASSSNRVSTEAFF
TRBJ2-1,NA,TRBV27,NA,TGTGCCAGCAGTTTGGTCGGCGGGAACAGTTACAATGAGCAGTTCTTC,CASSLVGGNSYNEQFF
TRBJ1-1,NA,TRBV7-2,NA,TGTGCCAGCAGGTCAGGGGAGGGGAACACTGAAGCTTTCTTT,CASRSGEGNTEAFF
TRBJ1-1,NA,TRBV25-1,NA,TGTGCCAGCAGTGACCGGGGGACTGAAGCTTTCTTT,CASSDRGTEAFF
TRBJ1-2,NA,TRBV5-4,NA,TGTGCCAGCAGCGGGACCGGGACATACCCCTATGGCTACACCTTC,CASSGTGTYPYGYTF
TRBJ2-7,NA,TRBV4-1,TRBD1,TGCGCCAGCAGCTTGGGACAGGGTCGGTACGAGCAGTACTTC,CASSLGQGRYEQYF
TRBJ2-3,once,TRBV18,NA,TGTGCCAGCTCACCAGCTCGGAGGGCCCGCACAGATACGCAGTATTTT,CASSPARRARTDTQYF
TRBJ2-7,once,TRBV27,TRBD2,TGTGCCAGCAGTCGGGGAGGGCTAGCGGGAATCTACGAGCAGTACTTC,CASSRGGLAGIYEQYF
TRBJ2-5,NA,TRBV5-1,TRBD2,TGCGCCAGCAGCTCCGGGACTAGATTTACCGAGACCCAGTACTTC,CASSSGTRFTETQYF
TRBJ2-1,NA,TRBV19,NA,TGTGCCAGTAGTGTAAGGGGGGGGAGCTCCTACAATGAGCAGTTCTTC,CASSVRGGSSYNEQFF
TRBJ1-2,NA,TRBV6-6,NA,TGTGCCAGCAGCCCGACAGAAAACTATGGCTACACCTTC,CASSPTENYGYTF
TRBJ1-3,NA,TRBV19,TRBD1,TGTGCCAGTCTCAACTCCGGGACAGGGCAAGGTTACACCATATATTTT,CASLNSGTGQGYTIYF
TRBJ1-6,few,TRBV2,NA,TGTGCCAGCAGGCTGACGGGAGATTCACCCCTCCACTTT,CASRLTGDSPLHF